This TCR beta chain comes out of a study of vaccination and CD4 T cells after COVID-19 (dated by TCRdb to the early 2020s). About the full investigation: Convalescent patients had a positive SARS-CoV-2 result on nasal swab PCR, and of these patients, several had mild disease and one had severe disease. Post-vaccine blood samples were taken a median of about 72 days after the second vaccine dose, with a range of about 13 to 250 days. Participants received two doses of either the Pfizer-BioNTech BNT162b2 vaccine (n=8) or the Moderna mRNA-1273 vaccine (n=2). For stimulating the cultures, overlapping spike peptide pools were used, derived from SARS-CoV-2 as well as from the common cold coronaviruses HCoV-NL63, HCoV-OC43 and HCoV-229E. Control cultures received a CEFX viral epitope pool as the positive control, an HIV-1 Nef peptide pool as the negative control, or no peptide. In 10 COVID-19 convalescent patients and a handful of infection-naive healthy vaccine recipients, the spike-specific CD4+ TCR repertoire before mRNA vaccination was compared with the repertoire after mRNA vaccination. The convalescent cohort included six males and four females, with two Hispanic individuals, seven Caucasians, two Asians and one multiracial person. Post-COVID blood samples were collected from convalescent patients a median of around 96 days after diagnosis, with a range of about 30 to 161 days. The full study reports these points: Among convalescent patients, a median about 86% of the SARS-CoV-2-reactive clones seen after vaccination appeared only after vaccination, which suggests priming specific to the vaccine. Only a relatively small number of convalescent patients were included in the study, and early timepoints following natural infection were not analyzed. Although the median number of SARS-CoV-2-reactive clonotypes went up from fewer than 25 after infection to approximately 40 after vaccination, the increase was not significant. Of the vaccine-specific clones found in convalescent patients, nearly all (304 of 307) were mono-reactive for SARS-CoV-2 spike instead of being cross-reactive with common cold coronaviruses.

The germline V gene yields SGHRS for CDR1 and YFSETQ for CDR2. The germline V end is reduced by 4 bases and the J end by 4 bases; junction bases left unmatched: 4. The CDR3 runs 13 residues from the cysteine to the phenylalanine. The entry retains the CDR3 DNA only, 39 bases that are in frame from base 1. Library creation used PCR. DNA from cultured CD4+ T cells was subjected to TCR sequencing with the Oncomine TCR Beta short-read assay at the Johns Hopkins FTIC core. Genomic DNA was extracted from the cultured CD4+ T cells with the QIAamp micro DNA kit. Oncomine TCR Beta libraries from cultured CD4+ T cells were pooled using unique dual indexes and sequenced on an Illumina iSeq 100. In the source study's methods: Non-productive sequences were removed, and CDR3s that did not start with C, did not end with F or W, or were shorter than 7 amino acids were discarded. The MANAFEST web application identified antigen-specific clonotypes by comparing peptide-stimulated wells against reference wells and other culture wells. To be called positive, a clone needed an FDR below 0.05, an odds ratio above 5, and a productive frequency above 0.1% in at least two of three replicate wells. Clonotypes that were significantly expanded in both SARS-CoV-2 spike wells and at least one common cold coronavirus spike condition were defined as cross-reactive. CDR3 homology was assessed with Levenshtein distances (stringdist) and unrooted phylogenetic trees (ape) in R version 3.6.1. The public sequencing data were trimmed at Q25 with fastp and processed into clonotypes with MiXCR by TCRdb, which kept only in-frame beta chains. Rows with a matching CDR3 protein are joined into one entry that keeps the most common DNA and genes. These V and J calls derive from TCRdb rather than the authors' analysis. The sample table contains some 13,000 distinct CDR3 sequences; only one count was recorded for roughly 29% of them. Of the sample, 13% falls within the top ten clones.

On this clonotype itself: It lacks a known antigen. No much larger clone is present one base from it, and per-base qualities are unavailable.

This specimen's treatment or condition label, interpreted: 10-day PBMC culture with coronavirus spike peptide pools or control peptides (ViraFEST assay). The study used the ViraFEST assay, which expanded antigen-specific T cells with peptide pools and then identified expanded clonotypes by TCR sequencing. The convalescent patients' positive SARS-CoV-2 PCR tests fell between March and December 2020, which was before the Alpha, Beta and Delta variants emerged in the United States. PBMCs were cultured at about 2 million per well in IMDM supplemented with around 5.5% human AB serum and 10 IU/ml IL-2, with approximately 9.5 ug/ml peptide pools added. Half of the culture medium was replaced with fresh IL-2-containing medium on days 3 and 7. CD4+ T cells were isolated after around 11 days of culture through negative selection using the EasySep CD4+ T cell isolation kit. Ficoll-Paque Plus gradient centrifugation was used to isolate PBMCs from whole blood, and the isolated PBMCs were then either used fresh or cryopreserved at -140C. Each culture condition was generally run in triplicate wells.

The source was CD4+ T cells from blood, cultured in vitro, collected after SARS-CoV-2 vaccination. This receptor was obtained from a human donor who had recovered from COVID-19. The chain joins TRBV5-1 to TRBJ2-7; 8 bases in between match TRBD1. The CDR3: CASSAGGRYEQYF. The nucleotides read TGCGCCAGCAGCGCAGGGGGCAGGTACGAGCAGTACTTC. Outside the CDR3, residues come from the reference TRBV5-1 and TRBJ2-7 proteins, so the full variable domain is: KAGVTQTPRYLIKTRGQQVTLSCSPISGHRSVSWYQQTPGQGLQFLFEYFSETQRNKGNFPGRFSGRQFSNSRSEMNVSTLELGDSALYLCASSAGGRYEQYFGPGTRLTVT.